Here is one TCR beta chain with its context. This specimen comes from a study of shared clonotypes between healthy human individuals. After removal of 4 bases from V and 2 bases from J, the junction contained 7 bases not matched to a gene. Germline loops: CDR1 SGHNT, CDR2 YYREEE (reference sequence). The CDR3 is 16 residues long. The assay was immunoSEQ multiplex PCR, and TCRdb's table has in-frame clones only and misses some. The table lists more than 2 million clones, around 93% of them singletons, with approximately 1.7% in the top ten. Naive CD8 cells comprised CD45RO-negative, CCR7-positively selected cells, excluding terminally differentiated effector memory CD45RA+ cells. Healthy HIV-negative adults without recent acute infections or vaccinations served as donors.

The specimen sequenced was naive CD8+ T cells from PBMCs. The sequence was obtained from a man between 18 and 29 years old in good health. Some clones in this sample may be carry-over from other donors' samples. The chain has TRBV5-4 and TRBJ2-5; 11 positions agree with TRBD1. For the CDR3, the DNA is TGTGCCAGCAGCGGGGGACAGGGGGTAAGGCAAGAGACCCAGTACTTC. As protein: CASSGGQGVRQETQYF.